What follows describes a single T cell receptor beta chain. Its matching antigen is unknown. Time point defined: cycle 4 day 1 (C4D1), after 6 weeks of nivolumab. Following autologous stem cell transplantation, relapse occurred in every patient, and exposure to brentuximab vedotin varied. Under best response, outcomes were complete response, partial response or progressive disease. Germline assignment: CDR1 MNHEY and CDR2 SMNVEV (reference sequence). The ends were cut back, 2 bases at V and 9 bases at J, with 16 bases in the middle. This CDR3 region has 15 residues. The sample is drawn from a study of PD-1 blockade in classical Hodgkin lymphoma. Study findings and constraints: Newly diagnosed and completely responding patients shared comparable baseline diversity. Differences between repertoires have undefined causes, possibly disease activity or prior therapy.

The data were produced by immunoSEQ multiplex PCR, yet TCRdb's version contains in-frame clones alone and is incomplete. The sample has under 25,000 clones, over 75% seen once. The V call is TRBV27, the J call TRBJ2-2; either TRBD1 or TRBD2 may supply D (5 bases each). The receptor was derived from a human donor with classical Hodgkin lymphoma. Sequenced here: peripheral blood mononuclear cells (PBMCs), sampled before the fourth cycle of nivolumab. DNA of the CDR3: TGTGCCAGCAGTTTAGGCCGGGACCTTGACCGGGAGCTGTTTTTT. Translation gives CASSLGRDLDRELFF.